This T cell receptor (beta chain) was found in a study of technical replicates of blood from a few donors. Using immunoSEQ multiplex PCR, the repertoire was profiled, and TCRdb retains in-frame clones only, with some absent. The table lists approximately 87,000 clones, approximately 95% of them singletons, with about 0.37% in the top ten. The V segment lost 2 bases and the J segment 3 bases; nucleotides outside the gene matches: 4. The CDR3 contains 14 residues. The germline CDR1 and CDR2 sequences are ENHRY and SYGVKD. Material: T cells isolated from PBMCs. This sequence joins TRBV10-3 and TRBJ2-7, with TRBD2 matching 7 bases. The sequence came from a human donor in good health. The CDR3 coding sequence is TGTGCCATCAGTGAGGGGGGGGGAGGCTACGAGCAGTACTTC. The encoded protein is CAISEGGGGYEQYF.